This T cell receptor beta chain was sequenced for a study of beta chain features in type 1 diabetes. J was trimmed by 3 bases and V by 10 bases; bases with no gene match: 7. The CDR3 has 13 amino acids. Germline V CDR1 and CDR2: LNHDA, SQIVND (reference sequence). The isolated RNA, all of it, was reverse transcribed, so expressed TCRB transcripts were what got sequenced. The data were produced by immunoSEQ multiplex PCR, yet TCRdb's version contains in-frame clones alone and is incomplete. The data hold under 900,000 clones, with roughly a sixth observed a single time. This chain joins TRBV19 and TRBJ2-3; 7 nucleotides align to TRBD1. This TCR was sampled from a woman between 18 and 29 years old in good health. The sample taken for sequencing was naive CD4+ T cells from blood. CDR3 loop: CATRQGSTDTQYF. The CDR3 coding sequence is TGTGCCACCCGACAGGGTTCAACAGATACGCAGTATTTT.